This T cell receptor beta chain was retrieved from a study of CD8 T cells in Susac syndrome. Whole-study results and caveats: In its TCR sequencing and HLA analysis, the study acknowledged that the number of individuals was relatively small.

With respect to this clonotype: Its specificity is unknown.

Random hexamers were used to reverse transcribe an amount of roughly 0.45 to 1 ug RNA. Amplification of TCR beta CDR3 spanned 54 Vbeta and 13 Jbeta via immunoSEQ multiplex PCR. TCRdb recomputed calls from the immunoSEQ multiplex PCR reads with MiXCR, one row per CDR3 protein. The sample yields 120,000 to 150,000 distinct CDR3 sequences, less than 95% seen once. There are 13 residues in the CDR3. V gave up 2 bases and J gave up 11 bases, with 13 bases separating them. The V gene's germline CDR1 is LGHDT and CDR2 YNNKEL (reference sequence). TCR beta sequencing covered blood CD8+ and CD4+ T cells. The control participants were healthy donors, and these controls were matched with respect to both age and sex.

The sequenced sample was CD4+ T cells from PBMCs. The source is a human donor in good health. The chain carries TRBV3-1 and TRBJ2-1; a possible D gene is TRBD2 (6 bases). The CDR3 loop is CASSQRFGLKQFF. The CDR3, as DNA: TGTGCCAGCAGCCAACGATTCGGACTAAAGCAGTTCTTC.